These 18 T cell receptor beta chains originate from one sample sequenced in a study of blood T cell repertoires in COVID-19. TCRdb's copy holds only in-frame clones and misses some; the assay was immunoSEQ multiplex PCR. The data contain 200,000 to 250,000 clones, about 80% of them singletons. Sequencing input: peripheral blood. The receptors were gathered from a woman aged 80 or over with acute or convalescent COVID-19.

The rearrangement links TRBV25-1 to TRBJ1-5; TRBD1 aligns across 7 bases. CDR1 and CDR2 (germline): MGHDK, SYGVNS. J gave up 8 bases and V 2 bases, and 3 bases lay outside the gene matches. The CDR3 totals 13 residues. The CDR3 bases are TGTGCCAGCAGTGAACGACAGGGCGAGCCCCAGCATTTT. It specifies CASSERQGEPQHF.

This sequence joins TRBV28 and TRBJ1-5; D gene uncertain. Deletions cut 4 bases from V and 2 bases from J, with 18 bases between. Germline V gene lookup returns CDR1 MDHEN and CDR2 SYDVKM. CDR3 length equals 17 residues. The CDR3 bases are TGTGCCAGCAGTTCCGCCCCGGGCGGGAGGGGCAATCAGCCCCAGCATTTT. Translating it yields CASSSAPGGRGNQPQHF.

The chain links TRBV7-8 to TRBJ2-7; D unclear. Between the trimmed V and J ends, which lost 7 bases and 6 bases, there was a span of 10 bases. The CDR3 has 11 amino acids. From germline, CDR1 is SGHVS and CDR2 FQNEAQ. CDR3 coding DNA: TGTGCCAGCATGCGGTTAGGCGAGCAGTACTTC. It specifies CASMRLGEQYF.

V is TRBV21-1 and J is TRBJ1-5; the D call in the table, TRBD1, was not verified against the DNA. TRBV21-1 is labeled a pseudogene. The CDR3 totals 16 residues. The chain's CDR3 is CASSKRDRDRDQPQHF. CDR3 sequence (DNA): TGTGCCAGCAGCAAAAGGGACAGGGACAGGGATCAGCCCCAGCATTTT.

The V call is TRBV18, the J call TRBJ2-1, with 7 bases matching TRBD2. The V gene end was trimmed by 1 base and the J gene end by 3 bases; junction bases not matched to a gene: 9. Germline V gene data show CDR1 as KGHSH and CDR2 as LQKENI. This CDR3 spans 17 amino acids. The CDR3 reads CASSPLSGGTFYNEQFF. CDR3 coding DNA: TGTGCCAGCTCACCACTTTCCGGGGGGACTTTCTACAATGAGCAGTTCTTC.

This clone was detected once. As DNA, the CDR3 is TGTGCCAGCAGTCAGACGGGGGGGCTCTCCCAAGAGACCCAGTACTTC. It is translated as CASSQTGGLSQETQYF. The chain combines TRBV7-7 with TRBJ2-5; 8 positions match TRBD2. Germline V gives CDR1 SSHAT, CDR2 FNYEAQ (reference sequence). Unmatched junction bases numbered 10, after V lost 6 bases and J lost 1 base. The CDR3 length is 16 residues.

The V call is TRBV3-1 (or the pseudogene TRBV3-2), the J call TRBJ2-2, with D perhaps TRBD1 (5 bases). Germline CDR1 LGHDT, CDR2 YNNKEL (reference sequence). The CDR3 is made up of 14 amino acids. The V and J ends lost 1 base and 5 bases respectively, with 8 bases between them. CDR3 in DNA: TGTGCCAGCAGCCAAGGTGGGGCGACCGGGGAGCTGTTTTTT. Its translation is CASSQGGATGELFF.

The chain joins TRBV7-6 to TRBJ2-1, with TRBD2 matching over 16 bases. V dropped 6 bases and J dropped 4; count of bases not matched to a gene: 3. The CDR3 is 16 residues long. CDR1 is SGHVS and CDR2 is FNYEAQ in the germline V gene. The CDR3 DNA reads as TGTGCCAGCAGTGGGACTAGCGGGAGGGGGTACAATGAGCAGTTCTTC. Residues: CASSGTSGRGYNEQFF.

This sequence joins TRBV2 and TRBJ2-5, with 8 nucleotides matching TRBD1. The germline gives CDR1 SNHLY, CDR2 FYNNEI. J gave up 6 bases and V 6 bases, and 12 bases lay outside the gene matches. CDR3 size: 15 residues. CDR3 amino acids: CASSPDRGNSKTQYF. The CDR3 DNA reads TGTGCCAGCAGCCCCGACAGGGGTAATAGTAAGACCCAGTACTTC.

This clone was counted a single time. V is TRBV5-1 and J is TRBJ2-7; 11 bases fit TRBD1. After removal of 1 base from V and 3 bases from J, the junction contained 3 bases not matched to a gene. Germline loops: CDR1 SGHRS, CDR2 YFSETQ. This CDR3 region has 15 residues. The CDR3 is CASSLRTGGGYEQYF. CDR3 bases: TGCGCCAGCAGCTTGCGGACAGGGGGCGGCTACGAGCAGTACTTC. The complete variable domain, with remaining parts taken from reference TRBV5-1 and TRBJ2-7, reads KAGVTQTPRYLIKTRGQQVTLSCSPISGHRSVSWYQQTPGQGLQFLFEYFSETQRNKGNFPGRFSGRQFSNSRSEMNVSTLELGDSALYLCASSLRTGGGYEQYFGPGTRLTVT.

The chain has TRBV7-2 and TRBJ2-3; no definite D call. Germline CDR1 SGHTA, CDR2 FQGNSA. With 5 bases removed from V and 1 base from J, the gap between germline ends came to 10 bases. There are 14 residues in the CDR3. The CDR3 loop reads CASSTRLGTDTQYF. The DNA for the CDR3 is TGTGCCAGCAGCACCCGGCTAGGCACAGATACGCAGTATTTT.

The genes are TRBV19 and TRBJ1-4; possible D gene TRBD1, 6 bases. Between the trimmed V and J ends, which lost 8 bases and 7 bases, there was a span of 17 bases. Germline CDR1 reads LNHDA; CDR2 reads SQIVND (reference sequence). CDR3 length: 14 amino acids. The CDR3 reads CASSLGQSGEKLFF. For the CDR3, the DNA is TGTGCCAGTTCCCTTGGACAGTCGGGTGAAAAACTGTTTTTT.

The chain carries TRBV3-1 (or the pseudogene TRBV3-2) and TRBJ2-5, with D perhaps TRBD2 (5 bases). With 0 bases removed from V and 1 base from J, the gap between germline ends came to 12 bases. CDR3 length: 16 residues. Germline lookup yields CDR1 LGHDT and CDR2 YNNKEL (reference sequence). CDR3 sequence (DNA): TGTGCCAGCAGCCAAGACATAGGGAGAATCCAAGAGACCCAGTACTTC. Translation: CASSQDIGRIQETQYF.

The V and J genes are TRBV5-1 and TRBJ1-2; D possibly corresponds to TRBD1 (6 bases). V was cut by 4 bases and J by 3 bases, with 13 bases left in between. Germline assignment: CDR1 SGHRS and CDR2 YFSETQ. The CDR3 is made up of 14 amino acids. CDR3 loop: CASSPGTSDYGYTF. The CDR3, as DNA: TGCGCCAGCAGCCCCGGGACAAGTGACTATGGCTACACCTTC.

This clone was seen only once. CDR3 in amino acids: CASSSAGGEKLFF. CDR3 DNA sequence: TGTGCCAGCAGCTCCGCCGGGGGAGAAAAACTGTTTTTT. The chain joins TRBV7-9 to TRBJ1-4; possibly TRBD1 for D (5 bases). Germline values: CDR1 SEHNR, CDR2 FQNEAQ (reference sequence). With 4 bases removed from V and 8 bases from J, the gap between germline ends came to 11 bases. The CDR3 loop spans 13 amino acids.

This chain connects TRBV11-1 to TRBJ1-2; TRBD1 might be the D (6 bases). The CDR3 has 14 amino acids. V lost 6 bases to trimming and J lost 8 bases, with 19 bases between them. CDR1 and CDR2 from the germline V gene are SGHAT and FQDESV (reference sequence). The CDR3 region is CASSSRDKVWGYTF. The CDR3, as DNA: TGTGCCAGCAGTTCCAGGGACAAGGTCTGGGGCTACACCTTC. Based on the CDR3 plus reference TRBV11-1 and TRBJ1-2, the full variable domain is EAEVAQSPRYKITEKSQAVAFWCDPISGHATLYWYRQILGQGPELLVQFQDESVVDDSQLPKDRFSAERLKGVDSTLKIQPAELGDSAMYLCASSSRDKVWGYTFGSGTRLTVV.

This clone was recorded only once. The V call is TRBV30, the J call TRBJ2-5; TRBD2 is a possible D gene (6 bases). Germline V gives CDR1 GTSNPN, CDR2 SVGIG (reference sequence). The CDR3 consists of 13 residues. The V and J ends lost 3 bases and 2 bases respectively, with 10 bases between them. CDR3 in DNA: TGTGCCTGGAGCGGGACTGGGCAAGAGACCCAGTACTTC. The encoded protein is CAWSGTGQETQYF.

This chain joins TRBV7-6 and TRBJ2-1; 7 bases align to TRBD2. This CDR3 is built from 19 residues. Losses at the gene ends were 2 bases for V and 2 bases for J; bases not matched to a gene: 15. Germline values: CDR1 SGHVS, CDR2 FNYEAQ. In nucleotides, the CDR3 is TGTGCCAGCAGCTTATTAGGGAGGGGCGGCGGAACCACCTACAATGAGCAGTTCTTC. It is translated as CASSLLGRGGGTTYNEQFF.